This TCR beta chain is from a study of blood T cells in healthy people across ages. The second PCR ran about 7 to 12 cycles with a sample-barcoded 5' primer and J-beta primers. Each cDNA molecule, via a template-switch adaptor with 12 random nucleotides, was tagged. From the 5' RACE reads, TCRdb called clonotypes with MiXCR, one entry per CDR3 protein. This sample has more than 500,000 distinct CDR3 sequences; roughly a quarter occur once, and the top ten carry approximately 3.7%. These same data were also listed under a study on T cells of mothers and their children. That paper adds: Three mothers and their six children, all healthy Caucasians, donated.

This sequence originates from a boy aged 2 to 10 in good health. The specimen was blood.

The CDR3 is CAWSRGQGPSNEQFF. The CDR3 DNA sequence: TGTGCCTGGAGTAGAGGGCAGGGGCCGAGCAATGAGCAGTTCTTC. This chain uses TRBV30 with TRBJ2-1; possibly TRBD1 for D (6 bases). The germline gives CDR1 GTSNPN, CDR2 SVGIG (reference sequence). V was trimmed by 2 bases and J by 6 bases, leaving 17 bases between them. CDR3 length: 15 amino acids. Based on the CDR3 plus reference TRBV30 and TRBJ2-1, the full variable domain is SQTIHQWPATLVQPVGSPLSLECTVEGTSNPNLYWYRQAAGRGLQLLFYSVGIGQISSEVPQNLSASRPQDRQFILSSKKLLLSDSGFYLCAWSRGQGPSNEQFFGPGTRLTVL.